The present T cell receptor (beta chain) was sequenced within a study of neurological immune-mediated disorders. The study's findings and limits: One related-CDR3 cluster, found by phylogenetic grouping, held repertoires of 18 of 34 multiple sclerosis patients and is a possible signature.

This clonotype has just a few counts. What it binds is not known. TCRdb used MiXCR to reprocess the 5' RACE reads, holding one entry per CDR3 protein. Of 65,000 to 90,000 distinct CDR3 sequences in the sample, 2.5% to 3.5% were seen once. CDR1 is SGDLS, CDR2 YYNGEE, per germline. The V and J ends lost 1 base and 3 bases respectively, with 10 bases between them. CDR3 length: 15 residues. The specimen was PBMCs. The gene calls are TRBV9 and TRBJ2-2; TRBD1 is a possible D gene (5 bases). This TCR came from a woman aged 45-59 years with multiple sclerosis. CDR3 DNA sequence: TGTGCCAGCAGCGTATCGGTAGGGGACACCGGGGAGCTGTTTTTT. Its translation is CASSVSVGDTGELFF.